The next 18 T cell receptor beta chains were all read from a single sample in a study of T-cell memory formation after mild COVID-19 (dated by TCRdb to the early 2020s). Libraries were constructed by 5' RACE. The run used an Illumina NovaSeq 6000. The raw public data were reprocessed by TCRdb itself: fastp quality trimming at Q25, MiXCR clonotype calling, in-frame beta chains only. Here each entry gathers all rows of one CDR3 protein and keeps the most common genes and DNA. For this sample there are about 140,000 distinct CDR3 sequences; 13% to 15% appear just once. Around 27% of the sample is taken by the ten largest. Material: PBMCs or a T cell subset sorted from them (not recorded which). The receptors originated from an adult woman who had mild COVID-19 (a few samples of this study predate the infection). The sample titles of this study are shuffled in the database, so cell type and time point are left out; the donor was told from shared clones.

The V call is TRBV29-1, the J call TRBJ2-1; 11 nucleotides match TRBD1. Germline lookup yields CDR1 SQVTM and CDR2 ANQGSEA. The V segment lost 2 bases and the J segment 8 bases; nucleotides outside the gene matches: 11. CDR3 length equals 16 residues. The DNA for the CDR3 is TGCAGCGTTGAACTCCGGGACAGGGGGGAGATGGATGAGCAGTTCTTC. It yields the protein CSVELRDRGEMDEQFF.

J is TRBJ2-7 and V is TRBV19; 8 nucleotides match TRBD1. Germline assignment: CDR1 LNHDA and CDR2 SQIVND (reference sequence). CDR3 length: 13 residues. V lost 6 bases and J lost 3; bases outside the gene matches: 4. CDR3 region: CASSNRGDYEQYF. The CDR3 region has the DNA TGTGCCAGTAGCAACAGGGGGGACTACGAGCAGTACTTC.

The gene calls are TRBV7-9 and TRBJ2-5, with 7 bases lining up with TRBD2. J lost 0 bases, V lost 2 bases, and 6 bases had no gene match. Germline values: CDR1 SEHNR, CDR2 FQNEAQ (reference sequence). The CDR3 is 16 residues long. The CDR3 nucleotides read TGTGCCAGCAGCTTAACCCCAGCGGGGTACCAAGAGACCCAGTACTTC. Amino acid sequence: CASSLTPAGYQETQYF.

This chain links TRBV15 with TRBJ1-5, with D possibly being TRBD1 (6 bases). CDR1 and CDR2 from the germline V gene are LNHNV and YYDKDF (reference sequence). V was cut by 0 bases and J by 6 bases, with 18 bases left in between. The CDR3 consists of 17 residues. The CDR3 protein is CATSRDRETGYGQPQHF. CDR3 sequence (DNA): TGTGCCACCAGCAGAGATCGCGAGACAGGATACGGTCAGCCCCAGCATTTT.

The chain links TRBV6-5 to TRBJ1-5; TRBD1 is a possible D gene (5 bases). CDR3 length: 13 residues. Germline V CDR1 and CDR2: MNHEY, SVGAGI. V lost 8 bases to trimming and J lost 0 bases, with 8 bases between them. The CDR3, as DNA: TGTGCCAGCCGACAGTATAGCAATCAGCCCCAGCATTTT. Protein: CASRQYSNQPQHF.

This clonotype appeared a few times. This chain joins TRBV7-9 and TRBJ2-3; a weak D match, TRBD1 (6 bases). CDR3 length: 15 residues. Trimming removed 1 base at V and 6 bases at J, with 14 bases between. Germline values: CDR1 SEHNR, CDR2 FQNEAQ (reference sequence). CDR3: CASSLVLGAQDTQYF. CDR3 DNA: TGTGCCAGCAGCTTAGTGCTGGGGGCGCAGGATACGCAGTATTTT.

The CDR3 protein is CASSVGRGHNTGELFF. The CDR3, as DNA: TGTGCCAGCAGCGTAGGCAGGGGGCACAACACCGGGGAGCTGTTTTTT. This chain joins TRBV9 and TRBJ2-2; 8 bases fit TRBD1. V lost 0 bases to trimming and J lost 2 bases; unmatched junction nucleotides: 3. The CDR3 is made up of 16 amino acids. Germline-derived CDR1 and CDR2 are SGDLS and YYNGEE.

The CDR3 nucleotides read TGTGCCAGCAGCCCCCGGGACAGGGTCACCTACGAGCAGTACTTC. This gives the protein CASSPRDRVTYEQYF. The chain recombines TRBV5-8 with TRBJ2-7; 9 bases are a match to TRBD1. The V segment lost 4 bases and the J segment 2 bases; nucleotides outside the gene matches: 7. Germline CDR1 reads SGHTS; CDR2 reads YDEGEE. The CDR3 is 15 residues long.

The CDR3 loop reads CATSGGVSTDTQYF. CDR3 DNA: TGTGCCACTTCGGGGGGCGTTAGCACAGATACGCAGTATTTT. The chain links TRBV10-3 to TRBJ2-3; maybe TRBD2 (7 bases). Trimming cost V 10 bases and J 0 bases, with 14 bases left between them. Per the germline V gene, CDR1 is ENHRY and CDR2 is SYGVKD. The length of the CDR3 is 14 residues.

This sequence joins TRBV19 and TRBJ2-2, with a possible D match to TRBD1 (5 bases). V was pared by 5 bases and J by 5 bases, with 15 bases between. CDR3 size: 15 residues. CDR1 and CDR2 from the germline V gene are LNHDA and SQIVND (reference sequence). CDR3 region: CASSPSIPGTGELFF. The CDR3 DNA reads as TGTGCCAGTAGTCCCTCAATTCCAGGGACCGGGGAGCTGTTTTTT. Complete variable domain (other parts from reference TRBV19 and TRBJ2-2): DGGITQSPKYLFRKEGQNVTLSCEQNLNHDAMYWYRQDPGQGLRLIYYSQIVNDFQKGDIAEGYSVSREKKESFPLTVTSAQKNPTAFYLCASSPSIPGTGELFFGEGSRLTVL.

This clonotype showed up just a few times. The chain combines TRBV7-8 with TRBJ2-1; 8 bases match TRBD2. The CDR3 length is 15 residues. Germline CDR1 SGHVS, CDR2 FQNEAQ. The trim removed 7 bases at V and 4 bases at J, leaving 9 bases unmatched. The CDR3 nucleotides are TGTGCCAGCACCCTTAGCGGGATAGGGTACAATGAGCAGTTCTTC. It is translated as CASTLSGIGYNEQFF.

A few counts support this clonotype. CDR3: CASSLFGVAARSSEQYF. The CDR3 coding sequence is TGTGCCAGCAGTCTCTTCGGGGTAGCGGCACGCTCCAGCGAGCAGTACTTC. The chain uses TRBV5-4 and TRBJ2-7; D perhaps matches TRBD2 (6 bases). Germline values: CDR1 SGHNT, CDR2 YYREEE (reference sequence). With 5 bases removed from V and 6 bases from J, the gap between germline ends came to 27 bases. The CDR3 extends over 17 amino acids.

This clonotype has ten or more counts. The gene calls are TRBV20-1 and TRBJ2-7; maybe TRBD2 (5 bases). V lost 5 bases to trimming and J lost 6 bases, with 20 bases between them. The germline V gene has CDR1 DFQATT and CDR2 SNEGSKA (reference sequence). The CDR3 contains 14 residues. The CDR3 reads CSAAQPRARIEQYF. CDR3 nucleotides: TGCAGTGCTGCCCAGCCGAGGGCTCGGATCGAGCAGTACTTC.

The V gene is TRBV30, the J gene TRBJ1-1; a possible D gene is TRBD1 (5 bases). The CDR3 contains 14 residues. The V end was cut by 2 bases, the J end by 13 bases, with 23 bases between. The germline CDR1 and CDR2 sequences are GTSNPN and SVGIG (reference sequence). The chain's CDR3 is CAWSLGWDPKYVFF. DNA for the CDR3: TGTGCCTGGAGTTTGGGTTGGGACCCAAAGTATGTTTTCTTT. Filled out from reference TRBV30 and TRBJ1-1, the complete variable domain reads SQTIHQWPATLVQPVGSPLSLECTVEGTSNPNLYWYRQAAGRGLQLLFYSVGIGQISSEVPQNLSASRPQDRQFILSSKKLLLSDSGFYLCAWSLGWDPKYVFFGQGTRLTVV.

This clonotype has a handful of counts. The chain recombines TRBV20-1 with TRBJ1-2, with TRBD1 matching over 7 bases. The CDR3 length is 12 residues. Per germline, CDR1 DFQATT and CDR2 SNEGSKA (reference sequence). Unmatched junction bases numbered 7, after V lost 6 bases and J lost 6 bases. CDR3 sequence (DNA): TGCAGTGCCGAGACAGGGTGGCATGGCTACACCTTC. Translated: CSAETGWHGYTF.

The rearrangement uses TRBV19 and TRBJ2-2; TRBD2 matches at 8 bases. Trimming at V came to 3 bases and at J to 2 bases, leaving 2 bases not matched to a gene. This CDR3 comprises 15 residues. The V gene's germline CDR1 is LNHDA and CDR2 SQIVND (reference sequence). CDR3: CASSITSGNTGELFF. In nucleotides, the CDR3 is TGTGCCAGTAGTATCACTAGCGGAAACACCGGGGAGCTGTTTTTT.

The chain employs TRBV7-9 and TRBJ2-1, with D possibly being TRBD1 (5 bases). Trimming took 7 bases from V and 1 from J, leaving 20 bases between them. The germline gives CDR1 SEHNR, CDR2 FQNEAQ (reference sequence). The CDR3 is 17 amino acids. The CDR3 loop reads CASTVSRGRGSYNEQFF. The CDR3 bases are TGTGCCAGCACCGTTTCTCGAGGTAGGGGATCCTACAATGAGCAGTTCTTC.

There are many counts of this clonotype. This rearrangement joins TRBV4-3 to TRBJ2-7; 7 bases map to TRBD2. The CDR3 has 16 residues. J was trimmed by 0 bases and V by 1 base; bases with no gene match: 6. Germline values: CDR1 LGHNA, CDR2 YSLEER. As DNA, the CDR3 is TGCGCCAGCAGCCAAGGATCGGGACTACCCTCCTACGAGCAGTACTTC. Translation: CASSQGSGLPSYEQYF.